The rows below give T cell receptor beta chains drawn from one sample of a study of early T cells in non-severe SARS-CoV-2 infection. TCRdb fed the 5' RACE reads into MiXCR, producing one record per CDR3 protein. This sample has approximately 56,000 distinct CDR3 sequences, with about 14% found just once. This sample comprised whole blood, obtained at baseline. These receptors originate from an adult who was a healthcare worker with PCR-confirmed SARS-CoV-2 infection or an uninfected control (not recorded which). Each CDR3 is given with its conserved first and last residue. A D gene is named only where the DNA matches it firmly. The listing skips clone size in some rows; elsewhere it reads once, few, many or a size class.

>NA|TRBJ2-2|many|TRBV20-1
TGCAGTGCTAGTAGAGGGGATCCCAACACCGGGGAGCTGTTTTTT
CSASRGDPNTGELFF
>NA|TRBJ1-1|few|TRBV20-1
TGCAGTGCTAGACGGAACACTGAAGCTTTCTTT
CSARRNTEAFF
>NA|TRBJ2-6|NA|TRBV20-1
TGCAGTGCTAGGGCCCTCTCTGGGGCCAACGTCCTGACTTTC
CSARALSGANVLTF
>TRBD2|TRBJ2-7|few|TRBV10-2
TGCGCCAGCAGTGATTGGGACTACTCCTACGAGCAGTACTTC
CASSDWDYSYEQYF
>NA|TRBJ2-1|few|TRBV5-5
TGTGCCAGCAGTCCCAGCTCCTACAATGAGCAGTTCTTC
CASSPSSYNEQFF
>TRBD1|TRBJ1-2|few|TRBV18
TGTGCCAGCTCACAGGGGACAGGCTATGGCTACACCTTC
CASSQGTGYGYTF
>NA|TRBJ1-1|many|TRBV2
TGTGCCAGCAGTGAACCTAAGATGAACACTGAAGCTTTCTTT
CASSEPKMNTEAFF
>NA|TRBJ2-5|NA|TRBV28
TGTGTCAGCAGTTTGCTCAATTCGGCAGGGGTTGAAGAGACCCAGTACTTC
CVSSLLNSAGVEETQYF
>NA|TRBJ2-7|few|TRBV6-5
TGTGCCAGCAGTTACGGTGCGTTCAGCTTATCTGCGACCGAGCAGTACTTC
CASSYGAFSLSATEQYF
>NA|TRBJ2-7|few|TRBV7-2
TGTGCCAGCAGCTTGACGGGCGGACAGCCCTACGAGCAGTACTTC
CASSLTGGQPYEQYF
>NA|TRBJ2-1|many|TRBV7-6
TGTGCCAGCAGCTTTGGCCCGAGCTCCTACAATGAGCAGTTCTTC
CASSFGPSSYNEQFF
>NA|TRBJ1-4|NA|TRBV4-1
TGCGCCAGCAGTTCGGGGTTATCAACAGAAAAACTGTTTTTT
CASSSGLSTEKLFF
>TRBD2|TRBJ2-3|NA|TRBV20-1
TGCAGTGCAAAGGGACTAGCGGGGACAGATACGCAGTATTTT
CSAKGLAGTDTQYF
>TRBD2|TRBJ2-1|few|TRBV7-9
TGTGCCAGCAGCTTAGCTAGCGGGGATTACAATGAGCAGTTCTTC
CASSLASGDYNEQFF
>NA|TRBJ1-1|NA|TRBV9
TGTGCCAGCAGCGTAGACGGGGTGTACACTGAAGCTTTCTTT
CASSVDGVYTEAFF
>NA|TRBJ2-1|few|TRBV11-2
TGTGCCAGCAGCTTAGGTCCCGCGGGGAACTACAATGAGCAGTTCTTC
CASSLGPAGNYNEQFF
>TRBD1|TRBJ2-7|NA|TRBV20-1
TGCAGTGTCGCCCACAGGGGGAACTACGAGCAGTACTTC
CSVAHRGNYEQYF
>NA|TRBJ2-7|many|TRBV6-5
TGTGCCAGCACCAAAAGCGGTGCGCAGTACTTC
CASTKSGAQYF
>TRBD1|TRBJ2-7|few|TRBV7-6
TGTGCCAGCAGCTACCTCCCGGGACAGCTAAGCTCCTACGAGCAGTACTTC
CASSYLPGQLSSYEQYF
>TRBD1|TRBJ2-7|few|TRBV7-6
TGTGCCAGCAGCTTAAGACGGCCACCGGGACAGGGTAGGATTGAGCAGTACTTC
CASSLRRPPGQGRIEQYF
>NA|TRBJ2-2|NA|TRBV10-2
TGCGCCAGCAGTGAGTCGAGGAGTACTTTAGCCCACCCAATAGACACCGGGGAGCTGTTTTTT
CASSESRSTLAHPIDTGELFF
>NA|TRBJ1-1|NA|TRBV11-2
TGTGCCAGCAGCTTAGATTTACGGGCCTCGAACACTGAAGCTTTCTTT
CASSLDLRASNTEAFF
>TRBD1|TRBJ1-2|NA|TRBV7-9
TGTGCCAGCAGCCAACAGGGGACGAATGGCTACACCTTC
CASSQQGTNGYTF
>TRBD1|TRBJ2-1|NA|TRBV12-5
TGTGCTAGTGCTTTCACAGGGGGCCTCCGAAATGAGCAGTTCTTC
CASAFTGGLRNEQFF
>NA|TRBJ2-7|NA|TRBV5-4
TGTGCCAGCAGCAGCTCCCGGGACGGGCCCTACGAGCAGTACTTC
CASSSSRDGPYEQYF
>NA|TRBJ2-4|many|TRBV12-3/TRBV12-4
TGTGCCAGCAGCCACGGACCCCCGGATAACATTCAGTACTTC
CASSHGPPDNIQYF
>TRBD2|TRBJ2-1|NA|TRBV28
TGTGCCAGCAGACAGGGGACTAGCGGGTATGGTGAGCAGTTCTTC
CASRQGTSGYGEQFF
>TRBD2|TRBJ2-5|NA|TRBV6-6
TGTGCCAGCAGGACTAGCGGGAGGGCCGGTACAGAGACCCAGTACTTC
CASRTSGRAGTETQYF
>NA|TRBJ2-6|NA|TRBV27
TGTGCCAGCAGTTTTCGGGACTTTGCTGGGGCCAACGTCCTGACTTTC
CASSFRDFAGANVLTF
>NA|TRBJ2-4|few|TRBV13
TGTGCCAGCAGCTTCCTGACGGAAAACATTCAGTACTTC
CASSFLTENIQYF
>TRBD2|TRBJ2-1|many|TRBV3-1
TGTGCCAGCAGCCAAGCGCTAGCGGGAGGACTCTCGGCCGATGAGCAGTTCTTC
CASSQALAGGLSADEQFF
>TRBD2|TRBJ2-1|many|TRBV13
TGTGCCAGCAGCTTAAGCGGGGGACCCTCCTACAATGAGCAGTTCTTC
CASSLSGGPSYNEQFF
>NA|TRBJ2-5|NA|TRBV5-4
TGTGCCAGCAGTCGGAGCGAGGAGCAGGAGACCCAGTACTTC
CASSRSEEQETQYF
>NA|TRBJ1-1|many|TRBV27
TGTGCCAGCATGGGACCGGTGGGCTCTGAAGCTTTCTTT
CASMGPVGSEAFF
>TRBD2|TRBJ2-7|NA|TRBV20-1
TGCAGTGCTCCAGACGTGGGAGGGTCCTACGAGCAGTACTTC
CSAPDVGGSYEQYF
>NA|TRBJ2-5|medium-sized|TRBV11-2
TGTGCCAGCAGCCCTTCACTAGCTGTGACCCAGTACTTC
CASSPSLAVTQYF
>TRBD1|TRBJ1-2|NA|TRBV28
TGTGCCAGCCGAGAGTCGGGGGACAGGAGAGCTAACTATGGCTACACCTTC
CASRESGDRRANYGYTF
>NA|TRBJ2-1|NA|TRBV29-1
TGCAGCGTTGAAGTCGGGGCCACTAAGAAGCAGTTCTTC
CSVEVGATKKQFF
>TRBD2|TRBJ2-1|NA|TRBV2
TGTGCCAGCAGTGAACCGGCGGGAGGGGAGTTACATCTCAAGTACAATGAGCAGTTCTTC
CASSEPAGGELHLKYNEQFF
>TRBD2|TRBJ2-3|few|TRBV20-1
TGCAGTGCTAGAGGACTAGCGGGGAGCCATACGGTGGATACGCAGTATTTT
CSARGLAGSHTVDTQYF
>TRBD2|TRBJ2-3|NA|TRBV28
TGTGCCAGCAGTCCCGGGGGGGATCGCACAGATACGCAGTATTTT
CASSPGGDRTDTQYF
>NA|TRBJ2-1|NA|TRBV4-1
TGCGCCAGCAGCCAAGAGCCCCTCGAGTCCAATGAGCAGTTCTTC
CASSQEPLESNEQFF